This TCR beta chain was retrieved from a study of human T cells and chemical hapten exposure. Study-level information: From small differences in pooled library volume came most of the variation in per-sample TCR yields.

Study results and caveats: After DPC sensitization, TCRs above 1 in 1000 frequency showed no change.

V dropped 1 base and J dropped 4; count of bases not matched to a gene: 6. The CDR3 extends over 16 amino acids. Germline values: CDR1 LGHNA, CDR2 YNFKEQ. The sample holds many counts of this clonotype. What it binds is not known. Separate cDNA molecules received unique molecular identifiers, which the library attached to them. Original analysis: Per sample, the median was approximately 100,000 TCRs, with values from around 20,000 to 690,000. One entry per CDR3 protein, called by TCRdb with MiXCR from the RACE reads. In this record, the V and J calls reflect TCRdb's handling and not the investigators' own analysis. Of 60,000 to 80,000 distinct CDR3 sequences in the sample, approximately 6.1% were seen once. Indicated time point: healthy volunteer bleed at 6 weeks. Total RNA extraction was carried out from unfractionated whole blood.

This rearrangement joins TRBV4-2 to TRBJ2-1; 8 bases map to TRBD2. The clonotype comes from a female donor in good health. Some clones in this sample may be carry-over from other donors' samples. The sequenced material came from whole blood. CDR3 nucleotides: TGTGCCAGCAGCCAAGGAGCGGGAGAGTTGTACAATGAGCAGTTCTTC. Translating gives CASSQGAGELYNEQFF.